A single sample gave rise to the 16 T cell receptor beta chains below, sequenced in a study of response to subunit inactivated influenza vaccine. TCRdb itself ran the RT-PCR reads through MiXCR, one entry per CDR3 protein. This table holds around 570,000 distinct CDR3 sequences, roughly 12% found once. These data were also filed under a second study, of T cells expressing NK-cell markers. That study reports: UMI-tagged 5'RACE template switching yielded the TCR beta cDNA.

This specimen was PBMCs from blood, taken on the day of vaccination. These receptors originate from a man in his fifties who received an inactivated influenza vaccine.

This clonotype was detected a few times. The rearrangement links TRBV29-1 to TRBJ2-5; TRBD1 might be the D (6 bases). Germline V lookup: CDR1 SQVTM, CDR2 ANQGSEA. There are 12 residues in the CDR3. Trimming pared 5 bases from V and 9 bases from J, leaving 16 bases between. CDR3 sequence (DNA): TGCAGCGTTAGACAACAGGGCGGGTCCCAGTACTTC. It is translated as CSVRQQGGSQYF.

The genes are TRBV2 and TRBJ2-5, with 9 bases aligning to TRBD1. The CDR3 sequence is 15 residues long. From germline, CDR1 is SNHLY and CDR2 FYNNEI. The V and J ends lost 10 bases and 1 base, in that order; junction bases with no gene match: 10. This CDR3 is CAIIPRTGVQETQYF. The DNA of the CDR3 is TGTGCCATCATCCCCAGGACAGGGGTCCAAGAGACCCAGTACTTC.

This clonotype was observed a handful of times. The chain has TRBV4-1 and TRBJ2-1, with D possibly being TRBD1 (5 bases). CDR1 and CDR2 (germline): MGHRA, YSYEKL. CDR3 length: 18 residues. Trimming removed 11 bases at V and 0 bases at J, with 26 bases between. CDR3 DNA sequence: TGCGCCGCCAGCAGGGTATCCCTTCGTCTGAGCTCCTACAATGAGCAGTTCTTC. This sequence encodes CAASRVSLRLSSYNEQFF.

The genes are TRBV18 and TRBJ2-1, with D tentatively TRBD2 (6 bases). Between the trimmed V and J ends, which lost 2 bases and 6 bases, there was a span of 17 bases. This CDR3 is built from 16 residues. Germline V CDR1 and CDR2: KGHSH, LQKENI. The CDR3 DNA follows: TGTGCCAGCTCACCAATCGGCGGGATTCTGGCCAATGAGCAGTTCTTC. Translation: CASSPIGGILANEQFF.

This clonotype has a handful of counts. This chain's CDR3 is CASRGAPGGSTGELFF. The CDR3 DNA reads as TGTGCCAGCAGGGGAGCGCCGGGGGGCAGTACCGGGGAGCTGTTTTTT. The chain links TRBV7-2 to TRBJ2-2, with D possibly matching TRBD2 (7 bases). There are 16 residues in the CDR3. The germline gives CDR1 SGHTA, CDR2 FQGNSA. Trimming took off 6 bases at V and 5 bases at J, with 19 bases between the two ends.

The table lists this clonotype with a few counts. The rearrangement joins TRBV28 to TRBJ1-2; a possible D gene is TRBD1 (5 bases). The CDR3 spans 13 residues. V was clipped by 4 bases and J by 3 bases, with 9 bases between them. The germline V gene has CDR1 MDHEN and CDR2 SYDVKM. CDR3 nucleotide sequence: TGTGCCAGCAGTTGGGACGGGGACTATGGCTACACCTTC. Its protein product is CASSWDGDYGYTF.

This clonotype was observed a few times. The rearrangement links TRBV29-1 to TRBJ2-7, with D hard to call. The CDR3 contains 13 residues. CDR1 and CDR2 (germline): SQVTM, ANQGSEA. V was trimmed by 5 bases and J by 5 bases, leaving 16 bases between them. The CDR3 is CSVSRYRTNEQYF. The CDR3 nucleotides read TGCAGCGTTTCCAGATACCGAACTAACGAGCAGTACTTC.

This chain joins TRBV5-1 and TRBJ2-7; the D is unclear. V lost 0 bases and J lost 1, with 11 bases in between. CDR1 is SGHRS and CDR2 is YFSETQ in the germline V gene. The CDR3 is made up of 15 amino acids. The CDR3 nucleotides are TGCGCCAGCAGCTTGGGTTGGACGGGTTCCTACGAGCAGTACTTC. This translates into CASSLGWTGSYEQYF. The entire variable domain, with the rest obtained from reference TRBV5-1 and TRBJ2-7, is as follows: KAGVTQTPRYLIKTRGQQVTLSCSPISGHRSVSWYQQTPGQGLQFLFEYFSETQRNKGNFPGRFSGRQFSNSRSEMNVSTLELGDSALYLCASSLGWTGSYEQYFGPGTRLTVT.

This chain links TRBV20-1 with TRBJ2-7; tentative D call: TRBD2 (5 bases). The CDR3 spans 11 residues. Germline V gene data show CDR1 as DFQATT and CDR2 as SNEGSKA (reference sequence). V was trimmed by 3 bases and J by 7 bases, leaving 10 bases between them. CDR3 region: CSASPRDEQYF. For the CDR3, the DNA is TGCAGTGCTAGTCCCCGGGATGAGCAGTACTTC.

This clonotype occurred a few times. This chain links TRBV4-1 with TRBJ2-1; unclear D gene. The CDR3 totals 17 residues. V lost 0 bases and J 4 bases, leaving 16 bases between the germline ends. Germline CDR1 MGHRA, CDR2 YSYEKL. CDR3 loop: CASSQDRKVLGYNEQFF. The CDR3 nucleotides are TGCGCCAGCAGCCAAGATCGGAAGGTTTTGGGATACAATGAGCAGTTCTTC.

This clonotype was seen a few times. V gene TRBV6-1 combines with J gene TRBJ2-7; D perhaps matches TRBD1 (5 bases). There are 13 residues in the CDR3. V gave up 0 bases and J gave up 9 bases, with 12 bases separating them. Germline CDR1 reads MNHNS; CDR2 reads SASEGT. CDR3 sequence reads: CASSEAGSQGQYF. CDR3 sequence (DNA): TGTGCCAGCAGTGAAGCGGGCTCCCAGGGGCAGTACTTC.

This clonotype was seen a few times. The chain employs TRBV28 and TRBJ2-3; D is possibly TRBD1 (5 bases). Trimming removed 3 bases at V and 0 bases at J, with 10 bases between. Looked up from germline, CDR1 is MDHEN and CDR2 is SYDVKM. This CDR3 has 15 amino acids. In DNA, the CDR3 is TGTGCCAGCAGTTTTGTCCAGGGTAGCACAGATACGCAGTATTTT. It is translated as CASSFVQGSTDTQYF.

The chain employs TRBV30 and TRBJ2-3; 9 nucleotides agree with TRBD2. Germline trimming cut 3 bases from V and 4 bases from J; bases unmatched to any gene: 11. In germline, CDR1 is GTSNPN, CDR2 SVGIG (reference sequence). This CDR3 has 16 residues. CDR3 amino acids: CAWSLLAGNSADTQYF. The DNA of the CDR3 is TGTGCCTGGAGCCTTCTAGCGGGGAATAGCGCAGATACGCAGTATTTT.

In this sample, this clonotype turned up many times. This chain joins TRBV11-2 and TRBJ2-7, with 8 bases identical to TRBD1. Per the germline V gene, CDR1 is SGHAT and CDR2 is FQNNGV. V was clipped by 5 bases and J by 1 base; unmatched bases: 4. The CDR3 runs 14 residues. The CDR3 reads CASSARTGSYEQYF. As DNA, the CDR3 is TGTGCCAGCAGCGCCCGGACAGGGTCCTACGAGCAGTACTTC.

This clonotype has more than one count but fewer than ten. The chain carries TRBV21-1 and TRBJ2-5; the table's D call, TRBD1, has no DNA check behind it. TRBV21-1 is a listed pseudogene. This CDR3 has 16 residues. The CDR3 DNA reads TGTGCCAGCAGGGGCCTGCCGGGGCGGCTCCAAGAGACCCAGTACTTC. It yields the protein CASRGLPGRLQETQYF.

This clonotype occurred many times. This chain links TRBV10-3 with TRBJ1-1; 7 bases fit TRBD1. The germline V gene encodes CDR1 ENHRY and CDR2 SYGVKD. The CDR3 is 13 amino acids. Trimming at V came to 5 bases and at J to 3 bases, leaving 3 bases not matched to a gene. The CDR3 nucleotides read TGTGCCATCAGTAAAACAGGGGACACTGAAGCTTTCTTT. Translating gives CAISKTGDTEAFF.